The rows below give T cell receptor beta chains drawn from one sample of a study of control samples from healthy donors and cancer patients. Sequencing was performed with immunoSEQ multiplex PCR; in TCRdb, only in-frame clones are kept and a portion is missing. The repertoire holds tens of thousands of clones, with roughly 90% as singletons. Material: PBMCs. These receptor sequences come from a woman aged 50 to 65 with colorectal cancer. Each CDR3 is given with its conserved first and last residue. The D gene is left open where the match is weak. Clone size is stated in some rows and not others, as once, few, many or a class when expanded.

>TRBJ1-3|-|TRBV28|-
CASSLLAGGSGNTIYF
TGTGCCAGCAGTTTATTAGCGGGGGGCTCTGGAAACACCATATATTTT
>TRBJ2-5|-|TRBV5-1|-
CASSSKETQYF
TGCGCCAGCAGCTCTAAAGAGACCCAGTACTTC
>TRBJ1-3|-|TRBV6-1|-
CASSEVEGGNTIYF
TGTGCCAGCAGTGAAGTAGAGGGTGGAAACACCATATATTTT
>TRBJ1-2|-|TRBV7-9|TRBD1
CASSFTTGAKGYTF
TGTGCCAGCAGCTTCACGACAGGGGCTAAGGGCTACACCTTC
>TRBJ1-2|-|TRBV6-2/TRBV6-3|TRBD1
CASSYSFARDSGNYGYTF
TGTGCCAGCAGTTACTCATTTGCCCGGGACAGCGGTAACTATGGCTACACCTTC
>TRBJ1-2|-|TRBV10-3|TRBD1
CAISGGTVGNYGYTF
TGTGCCATCAGTGGGGGGACAGTAGGAAACTATGGCTACACCTTC
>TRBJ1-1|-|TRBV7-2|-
CASSLSQTYRNTEAFF
TGTGCCAGCAGCCTATCCCAGACTTACAGGAACACTGAAGCTTTCTTT
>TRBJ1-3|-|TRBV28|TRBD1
CASMTGTSGNTIYF
TGTGCCAGCATGACAGGGACCTCTGGAAACACCATATATTTT
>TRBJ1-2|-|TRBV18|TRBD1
CASSLELGTGVYGYTF
TGTGCCAGCTCACTTGAACTGGGGACAGGGGTCTATGGCTACACCTTC
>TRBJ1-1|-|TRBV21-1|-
CASSILKEGDRGWTEAFF
TGTGCCAGCAGCATACTAAAGGAAGGGGACAGAGGTTGGACTGAAGCTTTCTTT
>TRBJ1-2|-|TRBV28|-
CASSPSNYGYTF
TGTGCCAGCAGTCCCTCTAACTATGGCTACACCTTC
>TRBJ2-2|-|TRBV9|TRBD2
CASSSASGGRTGELFF
TGTGCCAGCAGCTCAGCTAGCGGGGGGAGGACCGGGGAGCTGTTTTTT
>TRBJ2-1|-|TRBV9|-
CASSRDGNEQFF
TGTGCCAGCAGCCGGGACGGCAATGAGCAGTTCTTC
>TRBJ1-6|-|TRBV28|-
CASGDQAGFGLHF
TGTGCCAGTGGGGATCAAGCCGGCTTCGGTCTCCACTTT
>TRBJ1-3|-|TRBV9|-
CASSVVTGSGNTIYF
TGTGCCAGCAGCGTAGTGACCGGCTCTGGAAACACCATATATTTT
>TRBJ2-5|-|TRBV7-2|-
CASSPPQETQYF
TGTGCCAGCAGCCCGCCTCAAGAGACCCAGTACTTC
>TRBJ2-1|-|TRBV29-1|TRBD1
CSVAGQGAGEQFF
TGCAGCGTTGCTGGACAGGGGGCGGGGGAGCAGTTCTTC
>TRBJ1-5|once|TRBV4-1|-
CASSQGGALRNQPQHF
TGCGCCAGCAGCCAAGGGGGGGCCTTGAGAAATCAGCCCCAGCATTTT
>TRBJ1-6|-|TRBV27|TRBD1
CASTRTGVGNSPLHF
TGTGCCAGCACAAGGACAGGGGTGGGTAATTCACCCCTCCACTTT
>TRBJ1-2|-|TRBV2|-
CASSLQPNYGYTF
TGTGCCAGCAGTTTACAGCCTAACTATGGCTACACCTTC
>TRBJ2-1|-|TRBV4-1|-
CASSQVLFGGSYNEQFF
TGCGCCAGCAGCCAAGTTCTGTTTGGTGGGTCCTACAATGAGCAGTTCTTC
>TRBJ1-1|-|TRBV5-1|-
CASSLADTEAFF
TGCGCCAGCAGCTTGGCCGATACTGAAGCTTTCTTT
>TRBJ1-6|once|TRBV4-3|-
CASSQDLPGKASPLHF
TGCGCCAGCAGCCAAGATCTTCCAGGGAAGGCTTCACCCCTCCACTTT
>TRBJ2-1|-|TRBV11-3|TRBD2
CASSPGGPGEQFF
TGTGCCAGCAGCCCGGGGGGGCCGGGTGAGCAGTTCTTC
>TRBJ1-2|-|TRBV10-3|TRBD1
CAINGDRANYGYTF
TGTGCCATAAATGGGGACAGGGCGAACTATGGCTACACCTTC
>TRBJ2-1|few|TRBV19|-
CASKVSSGSYNEQFF
TGTGCCAGTAAGGTGTCGTCGGGGTCCTACAATGAGCAGTTCTTC
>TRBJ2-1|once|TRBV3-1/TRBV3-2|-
CASSQADILHNEQFF
TGTGCCAGCAGCCAAGCAGATATTCTCCACAATGAGCAGTTCTTC
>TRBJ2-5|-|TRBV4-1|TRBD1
CASSPAWTGASRETQYF
TGCGCCAGCAGCCCGGCCTGGACAGGGGCCTCCCGAGAGACCCAGTACTTC
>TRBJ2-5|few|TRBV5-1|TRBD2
CASNVGTSGAETQYF
TGCGCCAGCAACGTCGGGACTAGCGGGGCCGAGACCCAGTACTTC
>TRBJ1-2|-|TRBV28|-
CASSSPLDVLVGYTF
TGTGCCAGCAGTTCCCCCCTGGACGTTCTGGTAGGCTACACCTTC
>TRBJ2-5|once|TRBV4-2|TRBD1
CASSLALDRQETQYF
TGTGCCAGCAGCCTCGCATTGGACAGGCAAGAGACCCAGTACTTC
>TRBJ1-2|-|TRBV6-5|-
CASRRSGYGYTF
TGTGCCAGCAGGAGATCAGGGTATGGCTACACCTTC
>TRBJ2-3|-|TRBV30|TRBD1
CAWSLGQGGTDTQYF
TGTGCCTGGAGTCTCGGACAGGGCGGCACAGATACGCAGTATTTT
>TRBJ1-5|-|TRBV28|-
CASSLRTLGGNQPQHF
TGTGCCAGCAGTTTACGGACCCTAGGTGGCAATCAGCCCCAGCATTTT
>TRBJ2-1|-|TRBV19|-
CASSTSGLTQFF
TGTGCCAGTAGTACGTCGGGACTGACGCAGTTCTTC
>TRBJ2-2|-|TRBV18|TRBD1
CASSPGQGAGELFF
TGTGCCAGCTCGCCGGGACAGGGTGCCGGGGAGCTGTTTTTT
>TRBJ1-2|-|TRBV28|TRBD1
CASSSTGGLHGYTF
TGTGCCAGCAGTTCGACAGGGGGCCTCCATGGCTACACCTTC
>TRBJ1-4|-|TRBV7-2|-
CASSPKASQANEKLFF
TGTGCCAGCAGCCCCAAAGCCAGTCAAGCTAATGAAAAACTGTTTTTT
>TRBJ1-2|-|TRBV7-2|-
CASSLRVLGDGYTF
TGTGCCAGCAGCCTACGGGTGTTAGGGGACGGCTACACCTTC
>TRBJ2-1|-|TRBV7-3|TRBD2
CASSLLAGGGNEQFF
TGTGCCAGCAGCTTACTAGCGGGGGGAGGAAATGAGCAGTTCTTC
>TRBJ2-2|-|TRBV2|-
CASRPDTGELFF
TGTGCCAGCCGGCCGGACACCGGGGAGCTGTTTTTT
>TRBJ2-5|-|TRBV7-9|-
CASSLTGFIETQYF
TGTGCCAGCAGCCTCACAGGTTTCATAGAGACCCAGTACTTC
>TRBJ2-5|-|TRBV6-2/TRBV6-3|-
CASSRTVETQYF
TGTGCCAGCAGCCGGACAGTCGAGACCCAGTACTTC